These T cell receptor beta chains were read from a single sample in a study of neoadjuvant anti-PD-1 for oral cavity cancer. Using immunoSEQ multiplex PCR, the repertoire was profiled, and TCRdb retains in-frame clones only, with some absent. The table has 5,000 or so clones, 58% seen once. The specimen comprised tumor tissue, sampled before nivolumab (anti-PD-1) treatment. The receptors originated from a person aged 40 to 85 with oral cavity squamous cell carcinoma. The CDR3 runs from the conserved cysteine through the conserved F or W. D genes are given only for firm matches. Only some rows state a clone size, as once, few, many or a class for expanded clones.

TRBV9,TRBJ1-2,TRBD1,NA,CASSARQGRGHYGYTF,TGTGCCAGCAGCGCGAGACAGGGTAGGGGTCACTATGGCTACACCTTC
TRBV7-9,TRBJ1-2,NA,NA,CASSSTKGNTF,TGTGCCAGCAGCTCCACGAAGGGGAACACCTTC
TRBV5-1,TRBJ1-2,NA,NA,CASRYFGGSGQPNYGYTF,TGCGCCAGCAGATATTTCGGGGGGAGCGGACAACCTAACTATGGCTACACCTTC
TRBV27,TRBJ1-5,NA,NA,CASKRDGGDYSNQPQHF,TGTGCCAGCAAACGGGATGGGGGCGACTATAGCAATCAGCCCCAGCATTTT
TRBV6-1,TRBJ1-4,NA,NA,CASSGDISPEKLFF,TGTGCCAGCAGTGGAGACATCTCCCCTGAAAAACTGTTTTTT
TRBV5-4,TRBJ1-2,NA,NA,CASSLDNRELSYGYTF,TGTGCCAGCAGCTTGGATAACCGGGAACTCTCCTATGGCTACACCTTC
TRBV29-1,TRBJ2-1,NA,NA,CTVGRSYNEQFF,TGCACCGTGGGTCGGTCCTACAATGAGCAGTTCTTC
TRBV19,TRBJ2-2,NA,NA,CASRSRGAGELFF,TGTGCCAGTAGGTCCAGGGGTGCCGGGGAGCTGTTTTTT
TRBV27,TRBJ2-7,TRBD2,NA,CASGPGLGIEQYF,TGTGCCAGCGGACCGGGACTAGGTATCGAGCAGTACTTC
TRBV10-3,TRBJ1-1,NA,NA,CAIMTSMNTEAFF,TGTGCCATCATGACAAGCATGAACACTGAAGCTTTCTTT
TRBV9,TRBJ2-3,TRBD2,once,CASSGGRGTDTQYF,TGTGCCAGCAGCGGGGGGAGGGGCACAGATACGCAGTATTTT
TRBV7-9,TRBJ2-7,TRBD1,NA,CASSTGTATLYEQYF,TGTGCCAGCAGCACCGGGACAGCCACCCTTTACGAGCAGTACTTC
TRBV28,TRBJ1-1,TRBD1,NA,CASRFGQGEAFF,TGTGCCAGCAGATTCGGACAGGGGGAAGCTTTCTTT
TRBV30,TRBJ1-1,TRBD1,NA,CAWSSGGWATEAFF,TGTGCCTGGAGTTCAGGGGGCTGGGCCACTGAAGCTTTCTTT
TRBV10-1,TRBJ2-2,TRBD1,NA,CASSWTGSDGGELFF,TGCGCCAGCAGCTGGACAGGGAGTGATGGCGGGGAGCTGTTTTTT
TRBV5-1,TRBJ1-1,NA,few,CASSVNVNTEAFF,TGCGCCAGCAGCGTAAACGTGAACACTGAAGCTTTCTTT
TRBV4-1,TRBJ2-1,NA,NA,CASSIQRGYNEQFF,TGCGCCAGCAGCATACAAAGGGGGTACAATGAGCAGTTCTTC
TRBV6-1,TRBJ1-1,TRBD1,NA,CASSEDRGDTEAFF,TGTGCCAGCAGTGAGGACAGGGGGGATACTGAAGCTTTCTTT
TRBV14,TRBJ1-1,TRBD1,NA,CASSAAQGGTEAFF,TGTGCCAGCAGCGCGGCGCAGGGGGGGACTGAAGCTTTCTTT
TRBV7-2,TRBJ1-1,NA,NA,CASGQANTEAFF,TGTGCCAGCGGGCAGGCAAACACTGAAGCTTTCTTT
TRBV10-3,TRBJ1-2,TRBD1,NA,CAISVGQEDGYTF,TGTGCCATCAGTGTAGGACAGGAGGATGGCTACACCTTC
TRBV27,TRBJ2-7,TRBD2,NA,CASSLKPPSGGFYEQYF,TGTGCCAGCAGTCTTAAACCCCCTAGCGGGGGATTCTACGAGCAGTACTTC
TRBV6-1,TRBJ2-6,NA,once,CASSGTSSGANVLTF,TGTGCCAGCAGTGGGACCAGCTCTGGGGCCAACGTCCTGACTTTC
TRBV7-9,TRBJ2-2,TRBD1,NA,CASTPQGALNTGELFF,TGTGCCAGCACACCGCAGGGGGCGCTTAACACCGGGGAGCTGTTTTTT
TRBV7-9,TRBJ1-3,NA,few,CASSLGVYPTSGNTIYF,TGTGCCAGCAGCTTAGGCGTCTACCCGACCTCTGGAAACACCATATATTTT
TRBV5-1,TRBJ2-7,TRBD1,NA,CASSLEGQGGFEQYF,TGCGCCAGCAGCTTGGAAGGACAGGGAGGTTTCGAGCAGTACTTC
TRBV28,TRBJ2-7,NA,NA,CATHLTGAYEQYF,TGTGCCACGCACCTTACGGGTGCCTACGAGCAGTACTTC
TRBV30,TRBJ2-4,NA,NA,CAWSPRGQGISKNIQYF,TGTGCCTGGTCCCCGAGGGGCCAGGGAATTTCCAAAAACATTCAGTACTTC
TRBV19,TRBJ2-1,NA,once,CASSIDGSLPPANEQFF,TGTGCCAGTAGTATAGATGGTAGCCTCCCCCCGGCCAATGAGCAGTTCTTC
TRBV27,TRBJ2-7,NA,once,CASSFYGGTYEQYF,TGTGCCAGCAGTTTTTACGGGGGCACCTACGAGCAGTACTTC
TRBV28,TRBJ2-3,NA,NA,CASSIINPDTQYF,TGTGCCAGCAGTATCATAAACCCAGATACGCAGTATTTT
TRBV18,TRBJ1-1,TRBD1,NA,CASSPPVWTGVGNTEAFF,TGTGCCAGCTCACCACCGGTGTGGACAGGCGTGGGGAACACTGAAGCTTTCTTT
TRBV6-5,TRBJ1-1,TRBD1,NA,CATLPGQANTEAFF,TGTGCCACCCTACCCGGACAGGCGAACACTGAAGCTTTCTTT
TRBV27,TRBJ1-5,TRBD1,NA,CASSLWRDREDAVNQPQHF,TGTGCCAGCAGTTTATGGAGGGACAGGGAGGATGCTGTCAATCAGCCCCAGCATTTT
TRBV9,TRBJ2-7,TRBD1,NA,CASSPPGTGTYEQYF,TGTGCCAGCAGCCCTCCCGGGACAGGGACCTACGAGCAGTACTTC
TRBV7-9,TRBJ2-4,TRBD2,NA,CASSSRTSGRQGNIQYF,TGTGCCAGCAGCTCCAGGACTAGCGGGAGGCAAGGAAACATTCAGTACTTC
TRBV11-1,TRBJ1-3,NA,NA,CASSSKPGRDIYF,TGTGCCAGCAGCTCGAAGCCCGGGCGAGACATATATTTT
TRBV30,TRBJ1-6,NA,NA,CAWRPDRRRNSPLHF,TGTGCCTGGAGGCCAGACAGGCGGAGGAATTCACCCCTCCACTTT
TRBV11-2,TRBJ2-1,NA,NA,CASSLARQQFF,TGTGCCAGCAGCTTAGCCCGGCAGCAGTTCTTC
TRBV19,TRBJ2-1,TRBD1,NA,CASTFSYRGPGNEQFF,TGTGCCAGTACCTTCTCATACAGGGGGCCGGGCAATGAGCAGTTCTTC
TRBV5-1,TRBJ1-5,TRBD1,NA,CASSPTGQGGNQPQHF,TGCGCCAGCAGCCCGACCGGACAGGGTGGAAATCAGCCCCAGCATTTT
TRBV5-4,TRBJ1-3,NA,NA,CASSLGAGENTIYF,TGTGCCAGCAGCTTGGGAGCAGGAGAAAACACCATATATTTT
TRBV7-9,TRBJ1-2,NA,NA,CASSAQGSHGYTF,TGTGCCAGCAGTGCTCAGGGGTCACATGGCTACACCTTC
TRBV18,TRBJ1-1,TRBD1,NA,CASSLYRGNTEAFF,TGTGCCAGCTCACTATACAGGGGGAACACTGAAGCTTTCTTT
TRBV27,TRBJ1-2,NA,NA,CASSFPQGSNYGYTF,TGTGCCAGCAGTTTCCCCCAGGGATCGAACTATGGCTACACCTTC
TRBV5-5,TRBJ1-5,NA,NA,CASSLAVERLQPQHF,TGTGCCAGCAGCTTGGCCGTAGAAAGGCTCCAGCCCCAGCATTTT
TRBV6-6,TRBJ1-5,NA,NA,CASSYSGEQAQPQHF,TGTGCCAGCAGTTACTCGGGTGAACAGGCTCAGCCCCAGCATTTT
TRBV4-2,TRBJ1-5,NA,NA,CASSQVGPRGNQPQHF,TGTGCCAGCAGCCAAGTTGGTCCTCGGGGCAATCAGCCCCAGCATTTT
TRBV6-5,TRBJ1-2,NA,once,CASSYRQGGGYTF,TGTGCCAGCAGTTACCGCCAGGGTGGTGGCTACACCTTC
TRBV7-3,TRBJ1-2,TRBD1,few,CASSQGAGGLSYGYTF,TGTGCCAGCAGCCAAGGGGCAGGGGGCCTTTCCTATGGCTACACCTTC
TRBV2,TRBJ1-5,TRBD1,once,CASSHPTGSNQPQHF,TGTGCCAGCAGTCACCCGACAGGGAGCAATCAGCCCCAGCATTTT